This TCR beta chain was retrieved from a study of T cell repertoires in cytomegalovirus infection. Study-wide points: CMV carriers with the relevant HLA were identified by cumulative public TCR beta family frequency.

The CDR3 runs to 13 residues. V was clipped by 2 bases and J by 4 bases, with 8 bases between them. This clonotype was seen just once. Its matching antigen is unknown. TCRdb independently ran MiXCR on the reads; one entry per CDR3 protein. The sample shows 150,000 or so distinct CDR3 sequences, about 25% of them seen only once. What was sequenced was PBMCs. The chain has TRBV12-3 or TRBV12-4 and TRBJ1-2; no clear D gene. The receptor was isolated from a human donor in good health (CMV status not recorded). Some clones in this sample may be carry-over from other donors' samples. In DNA, the CDR3 is TGTGCCAGCAGTTTAATTGGCCTCTATGGCTACACCTTC. Protein: CASSLIGLYGYTF.